The clone carrying this T cell receptor beta chain has a single count. Germline values: CDR1 SSHAT, CDR2 FNYEAQ (reference sequence). This CDR3 is built from 15 residues. With 6 bases clipped from V and 0 bases from J, the junction kept 4 bases outside the gene matches. Clones were sequenced by immunoSEQ multiplex PCR, and TCRdb holds only the in-frame ones, with some missing. The table has 150,000 to 200,000 clones, roughly 90% seen once. The data were obtained in a study of blood T cell repertoires in COVID-19. J is TRBJ2-7 and V is TRBV7-7; 11 positions agree with TRBD2. The receptor was isolated from a woman in her fifties or sixties who had recovered from COVID-19. The sequencing sample was made of PBMCs or T cells enriched from blood (not recorded which). The DNA for the CDR3 is TGTGCCAGCAGTTTACTAGCGGGGGACTCCTACGAGCAGTACTTC. Translated: CASSLLAGDSYEQYF.